This T cell receptor beta chain was documented in a study of blood T cell repertoires in COVID-19. Study-level information: The United States, Italy and Spain supplied acute and convalescent COVID-19 samples.

In the original analysis: Scientists estimated how many nucleated cells there were by amplifying reference gene primers. Using immunoSEQ multiplex PCR, the repertoire was profiled, and TCRdb retains in-frame clones only, with some absent. The D gene and trimming were derived from the DNA, and the V and J assignments and clone size from that table. This sample has around 250,000 clones; about nine tenths occur once, and the top ten carry about 1.2%. Grouping used clinical history reported by participants in a survey and questionnaire. The CDR3 is 16 residues long. The V gene's germline CDR1 is MDHEN and CDR2 SYDVKM. V shed 0 bases and J 6 bases; nucleotides not matched to a gene: 5.

This receptor was obtained from a human donor in a cohort exposed to, infected with or recovered from COVID-19 (not recorded which). The donor label of this sample is uncertain. The genes are TRBV28 and TRBJ2-7, with 13 bases fitting TRBD2. Source material: PBMCs or T cells enriched from blood (not recorded which). The CDR3 DNA sequence: TGTGCCAGCAGTTTATGGACTAGCGGGGGGCCCGGCGAGCAGTACTTC. Protein product: CASSLWTSGGPGEQYF.